This paragraph covers one TCR beta chain sequence. The sample originates from a study of technical replicates of blood from a few donors. Measured with immunoSEQ multiplex PCR; TCRdb has only the in-frame clones, and not every one. The sample lists approximately 73,000 clones, around nine tenths occurring once. The receptor's source is a human donor in good health. The sequenced sample was T cells isolated from PBMCs.

CDR3: CASSIKGGGNTEAFF. The DNA for the CDR3 is TGTGCCAGCAGCATCAAAGGGGGCGGGAACACTGAAGCTTTCTTT. The rearrangement joins TRBV7-2 to TRBJ1-1; 7 positions match TRBD1. Germline loops: CDR1 SGHTA, CDR2 FQGNSA. The CDR3 is 15 residues long. The ends lost 5 bases at V and 1 base at J; junction bases unmatched: 7.